The 3 T cell receptor beta chains listed next were all sequenced from one sample in a study of blood T cell repertoires in COVID-19 (dated by TCRdb to about 2020). Receptors were amplified or captured by the immunoSEQ multiplex PCR assay. The immuneACCESS repertoire file appears here via TCRdb, limited to in-frame rearrangements. These files lack a portion of the clones; in checked studies, under half of the deficit traces to unresolved V genes, and the cause of the others is not known. The sample includes tens of thousands of clones, with around 85% observed a single time. The ten largest make up 5% to 7% of the sample. Sequenced input: peripheral blood. These receptor sequences come from a man aged 50 or older with active COVID-19.

This clone was found a few times. V gene TRBV7-9 combines with J gene TRBJ2-2, with TRBD2 matching over 7 bases. This CDR3 has 17 residues. Germline V gene sequence: CDR1 SEHNR, CDR2 FQNEAQ (reference sequence). Trimming removed 1 base from V and 1 base from J; junction bases left unmatched: 6. The CDR3, as DNA: TGTGCCAGCAGCTTAGTCCCGTCTAGCGGGAACACCGGGGAGCTGTTTTTT. Translated, it gives CASSLVPSSGNTGELFF.

The chain combines TRBV25-1 with TRBJ2-3; TRBD2 agrees at 8 bases. V was clipped by 4 bases and J by 1 base; unmatched bases: 10. This CDR3 is 17 amino acids long. The germline V gene has CDR1 MGHDK and CDR2 SYGVNS. CDR3 bases: TGTGCCAGCAGTGTTCTTAGCGGGATATTCGGCACAGATACGCAGTATTTT. Amino acid sequence: CASSVLSGIFGTDTQYF.

This chain uses TRBV28 with TRBJ2-1; 10 nucleotides match TRBD2. CDR1 is MDHEN, CDR2 SYDVKM, per germline. The CDR3 has 18 residues. After removal of 3 bases from V and 6 bases from J, the junction contained 14 bases not matched to a gene. Here the CDR3 reads CASSFGLGLAGALNEQFF. The DNA of the CDR3 is TGTGCCAGCAGTTTCGGTTTGGGTCTAGCGGGAGCCCTCAATGAGCAGTTCTTC.